The rows below give T cell receptor beta chains drawn from one sample of a study of Ad26.COV2.S vaccination and SARS-CoV-2 variants. The assay was immunoSEQ multiplex PCR, and TCRdb's table has in-frame clones only and misses some. The sample carries around 320,000 clones, over 80% recorded once. This sample comprised peripheral blood, obtained in a trial of Ad26.COV2.S vaccine versus placebo. The origin of the receptors is a person aged 18-65 years who received the Ad26.COV2.S COVID-19 vaccine or a placebo. Each CDR3 is given without its conserved first and last residue.

>TRBJ2-7|TRBV5-5
ASSWQGARYEQY
>TRBJ1-3|TRBV6-5
ASSYSGSSGNTIY
>TRBJ2-2|TRBV5-5
ASSFTLRQGSFSAGELF
>TRBJ1-2|TRBV28
ASSSGQGTRGYT
>TRBJ2-1|TRBV10-3
ATQRTSGEDEQF
>TRBJ1-4|TRBV28
ASNLRQGDEKLF
>TRBJ2-5|TRBV5-6
ASSLARYTQETQY
>TRBJ2-5|TRBV5-1
ASKSTGVNQETQY
>TRBJ1-4|TRBV7-8
ASSQWTLSRTSTNEKLF
>TRBJ2-6|TRBV5-5
ASSFNVGSPMSGANVLT
>TRBJ1-5|TRBV19
ASSGQYSNQPQH
>TRBJ1-3|TRBV9
ASSGPGDTLGNTIY
>TRBJ2-7|TRBV5-1
ASSLGPFQY
>TRBJ2-3|TRBV5-1
ASSVLAGGTDTQY
>TRBJ2-1|TRBV5-8
ASSWTQGSAYNEQF
>TRBJ2-7|TRBV2
ASSVGNYEQY
>TRBJ2-5|TRBV5-4
ASSLGARLADKETQY
>TRBJ1-6|TRBV27
ASTIGTGNNSPLH
>TRBJ2-5|TRBV10-2
ASSEPIISGTRTTQY
>TRBJ2-7|TRBV5-1
ASSSPGGGAYEQY
>TRBJ1-5|TRBV24-1
ATSDSRQGSQPQH
>TRBJ2-7|TRBV5-1
ASSQTDRAPRYYEQY
>TRBJ1-2|TRBV5-1
ASSLAGADGYT
>TRBJ2-7|TRBV2
ASSDSRGVPEQY
>TRBJ2-7|TRBV13
ASSPATAGDEQY
>TRBJ2-1|TRBV2
ASSEFGTSGVLEANEQF
>TRBJ1-4|TRBV28
ASSLGQINEKLF
>TRBJ2-7|TRBV7-9
ASGPGTDVYEQY
>TRBJ2-3|TRBV5-1
ASSSGSGQATDTQY
>TRBJ2-5|TRBV6-5
ASSYRVQETQY
>TRBJ1-2|TRBV5-4
ASSLRDRDYGYT
>TRBJ1-1|TRBV6-5
ASSYKQNTEAF
>TRBJ2-4|TRBV28
ATYTGVVKNIQY
>TRBJ1-1|TRBV5-4
ASSLGNIPGTEAF
>TRBJ1-1|TRBV27
ASSLWEGGTEAF
>TRBJ1-1|TRBV28
ASTTGLAVWLNTEAF
>TRBJ2-7|TRBV6-1
ASSSDGLYEQY
>TRBJ1-6|TRBV29-1
SVQEGPNSPLH
>TRBJ2-7|TRBV19
ASSPQGARYEQY
>TRBJ2-3|TRBV24-1
ATSGVEDTQY